The 27 T cell receptor beta chains given below trace back to one sample, sequenced in a study of blood T cells in healthy people across ages. A second roughly 6 to 11 cycle PCR used barcoded and J-beta primers. TCRdb reanalysed the 5' RACE reads using MiXCR and keeps one entry per CDR3 protein. The table records 750,000 to 950,000 distinct CDR3 sequences, almost 30% of them present only once. This sample was also put to use in a study of T cells of mothers and their children.

Source material: blood. The source of these receptors is a middle-aged woman in good health.

Worth noting for this clonotype: A read error may be the cause here, since a much bigger clone is one base away. The CDR3 DNA follows: TGTGCCAGCAGCCGCGAGAATCAGCCCCAGCATTTT. Its translation: CASSRENQPQHF. V gene TRBV11-2 combines with J gene TRBJ1-5; no definite D call. Per the germline V gene, CDR1 is SGHAT and CDR2 is FQNNGV. Trimming shortened V by 5 bases and J by 4 bases, and 6 bases separated the two germline ends. The CDR3 contains 12 residues.

This clonotype has ten or more counts. J is TRBJ2-1 and V is TRBV7-9, with TRBD1 as a possible D gene (5 bases). Deletions cut 2 bases from V and 4 bases from J, with 12 bases between. Germline V gene sequence: CDR1 SEHNR, CDR2 FQNEAQ (reference sequence). The CDR3 is made up of 15 amino acids. CDR3 loop: CASSLTGVPYNEQFF. CDR3 DNA sequence: TGTGCCAGCAGCTTAACAGGCGTACCTTACAATGAGCAGTTCTTC.

The chain carries TRBV6-2 or TRBV6-3 and TRBJ2-7; D is possibly TRBD2 (5 bases). The CDR3 is 14 residues long. Germline loops: CDR1 MNHEY, CDR2 SVGEGT. V gave up 9 bases and J gave up 7 bases, with 22 bases separating them. The CDR3 DNA reads as TGTGCCAGTACGTGGGAGATTCCCTACAATGAGCAGTACTTC. It yields the protein CASTWEIPYNEQYF.

This clonotype was picked up many times. This sequence joins TRBV7-9 and TRBJ1-1; unclear D gene. Germline values: CDR1 SEHNR, CDR2 FQNEAQ (reference sequence). Trimming removed 1 base from V and 1 base from J, with 13 bases in between. This CDR3 is built from 16 residues. As DNA, the CDR3 is TGTGCCAGCAGCTTAGTATCGGCAGGCTCGAACACTGAAGCTTTCTTT. It is translated as CASSLVSAGSNTEAFF.

V is TRBV25-1 and J is TRBJ2-5, with D uncertain. With 1 base removed from V and 0 bases from J, the gap between germline ends came to 9 bases. Germline CDR1 is MGHDK and CDR2 is SYGVNS. The CDR3 has 15 amino acids. Written as DNA, the CDR3 is TGTGCCAGCAGTGAATCGGGCGAGAACCAAGAGACCCAGTACTTC. It yields the protein CASSESGENQETQYF.

This clonotype was detected many times. The chain has TRBV20-1 and TRBJ2-7; no definite D call. Germline V gene sequence: CDR1 DFQATT, CDR2 SNEGSKA (reference sequence). The CDR3 totals 12 residues. The ends were cut back, 0 bases at V and 2 bases at J, with 5 bases in the middle. The CDR3 nucleotides read TGCAGTGCTAGAGATGGAACCTACGAGCAGTACTTC. This codes for CSARDGTYEQYF.

This clonotype was seen once. The J gene is TRBJ1-1, the V gene TRBV5-1; D may be TRBD1 (6 bases). The germline V and J ends were trimmed by 4 bases and 2 bases, with 12 bases remaining between them. The CDR3 has 14 amino acids. Germline CDR1 SGHRS, CDR2 YFSETQ. CDR3 DNA: TGCGCCAGCAGCCCGGGGGGACAAAACACTGAAGCTTTCTTT. This translates into CASSPGGQNTEAFF. The whole variable domain, filled in from reference TRBV5-1 and TRBJ1-1, reads KAGVTQTPRYLIKTRGQQVTLSCSPISGHRSVSWYQQTPGQGLQFLFEYFSETQRNKGNFPGRFSGRQFSNSRSEMNVSTLELGDSALYLCASSPGGQNTEAFFGQGTRLTVV.

The CDR3 nucleotides read TGTGCCAGCTCACCACAGTGGGCAGGGGACAATGAGCAGTTCTTC. Translated, it gives CASSPQWAGDNEQFF. The rearrangement links TRBV18 to TRBJ2-1, with D possibly TRBD1 on 6 matching bases. The CDR3 spans 15 residues. Per the germline V gene, CDR1 is KGHSH and CDR2 is LQKENI. Trimming shortened V by 1 base and J by 5 bases, and 12 bases separated the two germline ends.

This clonotype was observed a few times. One junction end disagrees with the germline gene, perhaps due to a read error. V is TRBV20-1 and J is TRBJ2-7, with D perhaps being TRBD1 or TRBD2 (5 bases each). Germline V gene data show CDR1 as DFQATT and CDR2 as SNEGSKA (reference sequence). The CDR3 contains 15 residues. CDR3 sequence reads: CSTRGSDGGVTEQYF. The CDR3 region has the DNA TGCAGTACTAGAGGTTCCGATGGGGGAGTGACTGAGCAGTACTTC.

This clonotype appeared a few times. The rearrangement links TRBV7-9 to TRBJ2-7; TRBD1 agrees at 8 bases. This CDR3 has 15 residues. Looked up from germline, CDR1 is SEHNR and CDR2 is FQNEAQ (reference sequence). J was trimmed by 5 bases and V by 1 base; bases with no gene match: 7. The CDR3 here is CASSLGTGRSDEQYF. The CDR3 bases are TGTGCCAGCAGCTTAGGGACAGGGAGAAGCGACGAGCAGTACTTC.

The rearrangement uses TRBV19 and TRBJ2-6, with TRBD1 matching 10 bases. The junction had 3 bases not matched to a gene; V was cut back by 7 bases and J by 0 bases. Germline V gene lookup returns CDR1 LNHDA and CDR2 SQIVND (reference sequence). The CDR3 contains 16 residues. CDR3: CASKGTGDSGANVLTF. CDR3 sequence (DNA): TGTGCCAGTAAGGGGACAGGGGACTCTGGGGCCAACGTCCTGACTTTC.

This clonotype has a count of ten or more. The chain combines TRBV7-9 with TRBJ2-5, with D hard to call. CDR3 size: 15 residues. Trimming took 1 base from V and 5 from J, leaving 14 bases between them. Germline V gives CDR1 SEHNR, CDR2 FQNEAQ (reference sequence). CDR3 nucleotide sequence: TGTGCCAGCAGCTTAGTACGACCCGTGGGGGAGACCCAGTACTTC. It codes for CASSLVRPVGETQYF.

Concerning this clonotype itself: One junction end disagrees with the germline gene, perhaps due to a read error. The V and J genes are TRBV7-7 and TRBJ2-3; D perhaps matches TRBD2 (5 bases). CDR1 and CDR2 (germline): SSHAT, FNYEAQ (reference sequence). CDR3 length: 16 amino acids. Here the CDR3 DNA reads TGTGCTAGCAGCTTAGGACTTTCGTCCGGGGAAGATACGCAGTATTTT. Translating it yields CASSLGLSSGEDTQYF.

This clonotype was recorded at least ten times. The V call is TRBV21-1, the J call TRBJ2-7; the D segment call TRBD1 is taken from the table without a DNA check. TRBV21-1 represents a pseudogene. The length of the CDR3 is 14 residues. The CDR3 bases are TGTGCCTCGGGGAGAGGAGACCTAGTCTACGAGCAGTACTTC. This sequence encodes CASGRGDLVYEQYF.

The chain employs TRBV27 and TRBJ2-2, with D possibly matching TRBD1 (5 bases). With 2 bases removed from V and 5 bases from J, the gap between germline ends came to 12 bases. Germline V gene sequence: CDR1 MNHEY, CDR2 SMNVEV (reference sequence). This CDR3 contains 15 residues. The CDR3 nucleotides read TGTGCCAGCAGTTTACGCAGGGCCTGGACCGGGGAGCTGTTTTTT. Protein product: CASSLRRAWTGELFF.

In nucleotides, the CDR3 is TGTGCCAGCAGCCAAGTTCCTAGCGGGGAAGAGACCCAGTACTTC. Amino acid sequence: CASSQVPSGEETQYF. V gene TRBV4-2 combines with J gene TRBJ2-7, with TRBD2 identical over 9 bases. The J call could be wrong; TRBJ2-5 is a better fit for the DNA end. The germline V gene has CDR1 LGHNA and CDR2 YNFKEQ. The CDR3 runs 15 residues.

The table lists this clonotype with many counts. J is TRBJ2-7 and V is TRBV19; 11 bases match TRBD1. Trimming took 7 bases from V and 6 from J; bases not matched to a gene: 8. Germline-derived CDR1 and CDR2 are LNHDA and SQIVND (reference sequence). The CDR3 has 14 residues. Written as DNA, the CDR3 is TGTGCCAGTACCAACCGGGACAGGGGGTGCGAGCAGTACTTC. It codes for CASTNRDRGCEQYF.

CDR3 coding DNA: TGCAGTGCTGGAATAACAGGGAATCCCACAGATACGCAGTATTTT. Amino acid sequence: CSAGITGNPTDTQYF. The V call is TRBV20-1, the J call TRBJ2-3, with D possibly TRBD1 on 6 matching bases. The V gene's germline CDR1 is DFQATT and CDR2 SNEGSKA (reference sequence). This CDR3 has 15 residues. Trimming cost V 5 bases and J 2 bases, with 17 bases left between them.

The rearrangement joins TRBV28 to TRBJ2-6; D gene ambiguous. This CDR3 contains 18 residues. Trimming stripped 2 bases from V and 0 bases from J, with 14 bases between. CDR1 is MDHEN, CDR2 SYDVKM, per germline. The CDR3 DNA is TGTGCCAGCAGTTTAGAACATCGGCCCCTCTCTGGGGCCAACGTCCTGACTTTC. As protein: CASSLEHRPLSGANVLTF.

This clonotype was seen more than once but under ten times. The V gene is TRBV9, the J gene TRBJ2-6, with TRBD1 as a possible D gene (6 bases). This CDR3 region has 16 residues. Trimming pared 4 bases from V and 2 bases from J, leaving 13 bases between. Germline-derived CDR1 and CDR2 are SGDLS and YYNGEE. The CDR3 nucleotides are TGTGCCAGCAGCCCCCGTCAGGGGACTGGGGCCAACGTCCTGACTTTC. It translates to CASSPRQGTGANVLTF.

This chain links TRBV11-1 with TRBJ2-3, with D unresolved. The V end lost 0 bases, the J end lost 5 bases, and 6 bases lay between the germline ends. Germline V gene lookup returns CDR1 SGHAT and CDR2 FQDESV (reference sequence). The CDR3 covers 13 residues. CDR3 amino acids: CASSLALLDTQYF. CDR3 DNA: TGTGCCAGCAGCTTAGCGCTCCTAGATACGCAGTATTTT.

The chain recombines TRBV20-1 with TRBJ2-2, with TRBD2 matching 7 bases. The trim removed 6 bases at V and 1 base at J, leaving 17 bases unmatched. The V gene's germline CDR1 is DFQATT and CDR2 SNEGSKA (reference sequence). The CDR3 runs 18 residues. The CDR3 is CSAPRGSSGPWNTGELFF. The DNA of the CDR3 is TGCAGTGCCCCCCGGGGGAGTAGCGGGCCTTGGAACACCGGGGAGCTGTTTTTT.

Details on this clonotype: Mismatch with germline at one junction end may stem from a read error. The chain has TRBV28 and TRBJ1-2; TRBD1 matches 8 bases. This CDR3 contains 15 residues. Germline V gene sequence: CDR1 MDHEN, CDR2 SYDVKM. CDR3 protein: CASLLRGQADYGYNF. In DNA, the CDR3 is TGTGCCAGCCTGCTTAGGGGACAGGCTGACTATGGCTACAACTTC.

This clonotype was observed at least ten times. The rearrangement links TRBV5-1 to TRBJ2-6; 10 nucleotides match TRBD1. Germline loops: CDR1 SGHRS, CDR2 YFSETQ. The CDR3 is made up of 16 amino acids. The trim removed 2 bases at V and 2 bases at J, leaving 1 base unmatched. The CDR3 coding sequence is TGCGCCAGCAGCTTCGGGACAGGGGCTGGGGCCAACGTCCTGACTTTC. It codes for CASSFGTGAGANVLTF.

Notes on this clonotype: This clone may be a read error of a much larger clone one base away. This rearrangement joins TRBV6-6 to TRBJ2-7; TRBD1 matches 11 bases. The germline gives CDR1 MNHNY, CDR2 SVGAGI (reference sequence). This CDR3 is built from 14 residues. Written as DNA, the CDR3 is TGTCCCAGCAGTTACTTGGGACAGGGGGGCGAGCAGTACTTC. Protein product: CPSSYLGQGGEQYF.

In regard to this clonotype: A read error is possible here, since a much larger clone lies one base away. V usage is TRBV28 and J usage is TRBJ2-1, with 12 bases identical to TRBD1. CDR3 length equals 16 residues. V gave up 8 bases and J gave up 7 bases; unmatched junction bases: 12. CDR1 is MDHEN, CDR2 SYDVKM, per germline. The CDR3 sequence: CASGSPRDRGLNEQFF. The CDR3 DNA is TGTGCCAGCGGCAGTCCCCGGGACAGGGGGCTTAATGAGCAGTTCTTC.

This clonotype has just a few counts. The chain recombines TRBV6-5 with TRBJ1-5; no reliable D call. The V gene lost 6 bases and the J gene lost 3 bases, with 24 bases spanning the gap. Germline V CDR1 and CDR2: MNHEY, SVGAGI. This CDR3 spans 18 amino acids. The CDR3 region is CASSPQQQLRGVNQPQHF. The CDR3 nucleotides read TGTGCCAGCAGCCCTCAACAGCAGCTCCGAGGAGTCAATCAGCCCCAGCATTTT.